A single sample is the source of the 4 T cell receptor beta chains below, sequenced in a study of T cell responses to AZD1222 COVID-19 vaccine. The protocol was immunoSEQ multiplex PCR, while the TCRdb copy is restricted to in-frame clones and leaves out a portion. Of some 86,000 clones detected, about 72% appear once; the ten largest clones hold roughly 21%. This material consisted of peripheral blood, taken on day 0 of AZD1222 vaccination. Receptor source: an adult in good health.

This rearrangement joins TRBV5-1 to TRBJ2-7; D may match TRBD1 or TRBD2 (5 bases each). The germline V gene encodes CDR1 SGHRS and CDR2 YFSETQ. Trimming cost V 0 bases and J 3 bases, with 13 bases left between them. The CDR3 extends over 15 amino acids. DNA of the CDR3: TGCGCCAGCAGCTTGGTCTCGGGGCCCGACTACGAGCAGTACTTC. It is translated as CASSLVSGPDYEQYF.

V usage is TRBV28 and J usage is TRBJ2-1; tentative D call: TRBD1 (6 bases). Germline V CDR1 and CDR2: MDHEN, SYDVKM. Deletions cut 6 bases from V and 6 bases from J, with 18 bases between. The CDR3 has 15 residues. CDR3: CASRLQGSAGNEQFF. DNA for the CDR3: TGTGCCAGCAGACTACAGGGATCGGCGGGCAATGAGCAGTTCTTC.

The chain carries TRBV5-1 and TRBJ2-2; D possibly corresponds to TRBD2 (5 bases). Trimming removed 0 bases at V and 6 bases at J, with 12 bases between. The CDR3 sequence is 15 residues long. CDR1 is SGHRS and CDR2 is YFSETQ in the germline V gene. The CDR3 DNA sequence: TGCGCCAGCAGCTTGGGGACTGGCAGCTCCGGGGAGCTGTTTTTT. This sequence encodes CASSLGTGSSGELFF.

This chain connects TRBV4-2 to TRBJ1-5; 7 bases match TRBD1. Germline trimming cut 2 bases from V and 7 bases from J; bases unmatched to any gene: 8. The germline V gene encodes CDR1 LGHNA and CDR2 YNFKEQ. CDR3 length: 15 residues. The DNA of the CDR3 is TGTGCCAGCAGCCAAACGGACAGGAACAGGCAGCCCCAGCATTTT. Translating it yields CASSQTDRNRQPQHF.